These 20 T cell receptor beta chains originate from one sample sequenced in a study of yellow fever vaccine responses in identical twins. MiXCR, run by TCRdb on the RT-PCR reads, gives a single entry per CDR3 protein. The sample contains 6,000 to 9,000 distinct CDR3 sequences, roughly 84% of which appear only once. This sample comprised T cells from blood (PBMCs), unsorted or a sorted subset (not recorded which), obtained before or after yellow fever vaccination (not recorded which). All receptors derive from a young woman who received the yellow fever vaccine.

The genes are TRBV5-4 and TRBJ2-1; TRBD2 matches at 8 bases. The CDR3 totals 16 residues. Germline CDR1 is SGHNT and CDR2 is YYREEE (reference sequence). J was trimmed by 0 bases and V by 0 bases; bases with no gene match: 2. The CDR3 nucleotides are TGTGCCAGCAGCTTGGGGGGGACTAGCTCCTACAATGAGCAGTTCTTC. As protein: CASSLGGTSSYNEQFF.

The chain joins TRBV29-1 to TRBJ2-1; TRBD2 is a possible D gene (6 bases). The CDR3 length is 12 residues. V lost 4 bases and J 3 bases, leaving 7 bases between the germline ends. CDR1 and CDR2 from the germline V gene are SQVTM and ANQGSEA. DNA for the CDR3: TGCAGCGTTGCCGGGGGCTACAATGAGCAGTTCTTC. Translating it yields CSVAGGYNEQFF.

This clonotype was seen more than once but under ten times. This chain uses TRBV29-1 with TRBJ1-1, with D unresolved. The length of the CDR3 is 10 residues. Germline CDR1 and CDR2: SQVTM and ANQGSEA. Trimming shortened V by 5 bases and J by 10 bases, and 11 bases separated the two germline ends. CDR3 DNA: TGCAGCGTTTACGAGTTGCGAGCTTTCTTT. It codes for CSVYELRAFF.

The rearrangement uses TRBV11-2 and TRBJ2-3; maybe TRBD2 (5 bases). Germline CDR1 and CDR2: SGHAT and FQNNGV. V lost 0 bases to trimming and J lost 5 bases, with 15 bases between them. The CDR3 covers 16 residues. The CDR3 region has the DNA TGTGCCAGCAGCTTAGACGAGGGTTTTAGAGGAGATACGCAGTATTTT. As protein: CASSLDEGFRGDTQYF.

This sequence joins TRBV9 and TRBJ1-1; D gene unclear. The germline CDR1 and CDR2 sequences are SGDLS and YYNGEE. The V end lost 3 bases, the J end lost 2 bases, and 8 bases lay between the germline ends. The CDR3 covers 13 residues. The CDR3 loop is CASSGELNTEAFF. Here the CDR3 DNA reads TGTGCCAGCAGCGGCGAACTTAACACTGAAGCTTTCTTT.

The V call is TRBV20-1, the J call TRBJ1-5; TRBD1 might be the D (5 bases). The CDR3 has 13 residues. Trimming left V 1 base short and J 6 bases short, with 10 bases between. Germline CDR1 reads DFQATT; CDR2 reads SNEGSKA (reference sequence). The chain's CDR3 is CSARAGVIQPQHF. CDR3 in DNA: TGCAGTGCTAGAGCGGGGGTGATTCAGCCCCAGCATTTT.

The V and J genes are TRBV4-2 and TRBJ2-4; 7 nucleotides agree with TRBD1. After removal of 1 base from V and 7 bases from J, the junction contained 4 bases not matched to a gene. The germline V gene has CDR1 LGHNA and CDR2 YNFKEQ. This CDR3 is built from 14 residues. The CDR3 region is CASSQGTGQNIQYF. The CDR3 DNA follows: TGTGCCAGCAGCCAAGGGACAGGTCAGAACATTCAGTACTTC.

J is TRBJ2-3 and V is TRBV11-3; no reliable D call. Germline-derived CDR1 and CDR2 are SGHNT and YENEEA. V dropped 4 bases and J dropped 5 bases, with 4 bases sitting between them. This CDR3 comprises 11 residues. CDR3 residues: CASSSLDTQYF. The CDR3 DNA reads TGTGCCAGCAGCTCTTTAGATACGCAGTATTTT.

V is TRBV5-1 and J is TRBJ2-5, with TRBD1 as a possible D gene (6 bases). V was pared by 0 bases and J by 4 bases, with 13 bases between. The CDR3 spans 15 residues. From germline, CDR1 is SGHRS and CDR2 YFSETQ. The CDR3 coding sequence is TGCGCCAGCAGCTTGGGGGACACCGCCGGAGAGACCCAGTACTTC. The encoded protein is CASSLGDTAGETQYF.

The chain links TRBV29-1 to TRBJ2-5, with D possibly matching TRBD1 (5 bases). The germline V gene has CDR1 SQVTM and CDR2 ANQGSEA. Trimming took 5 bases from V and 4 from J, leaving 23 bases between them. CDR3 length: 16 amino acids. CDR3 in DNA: TGCAGCGTTATCAGGGATCTGTCCTTAGTGTTAGAGACCCAGTACTTC. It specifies CSVIRDLSLVLETQYF.

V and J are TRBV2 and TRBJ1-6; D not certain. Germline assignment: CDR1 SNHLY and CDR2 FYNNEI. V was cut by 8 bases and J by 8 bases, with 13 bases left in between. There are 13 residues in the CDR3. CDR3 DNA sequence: TGTGCCAGCCGGACCCAACGGGATTCACCCCTCCACTTT. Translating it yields CASRTQRDSPLHF.

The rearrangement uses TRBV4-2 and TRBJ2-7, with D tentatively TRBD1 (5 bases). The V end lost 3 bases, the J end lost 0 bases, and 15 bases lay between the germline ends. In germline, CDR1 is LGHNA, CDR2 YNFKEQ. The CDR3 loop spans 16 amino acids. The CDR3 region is CASSHRTDSRSYEQYF. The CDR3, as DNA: TGTGCCAGCAGCCACCGTACCGACAGCCGCTCCTACGAGCAGTACTTC.

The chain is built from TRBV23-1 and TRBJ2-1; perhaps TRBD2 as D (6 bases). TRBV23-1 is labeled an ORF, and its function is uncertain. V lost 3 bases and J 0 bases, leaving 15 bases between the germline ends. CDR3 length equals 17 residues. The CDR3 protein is CASSHLLARSSYNEQFF. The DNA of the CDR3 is TGCGCCAGCAGTCATCTACTAGCTAGGAGCTCCTACAATGAGCAGTTCTTC.

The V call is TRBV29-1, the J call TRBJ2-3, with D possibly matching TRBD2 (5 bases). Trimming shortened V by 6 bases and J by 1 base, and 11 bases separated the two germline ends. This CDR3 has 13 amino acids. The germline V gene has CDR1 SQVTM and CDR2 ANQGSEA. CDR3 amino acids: CSVNYGGTDTQYF. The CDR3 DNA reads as TGCAGCGTCAATTACGGGGGCACAGATACGCAGTATTTT.

The CDR3 reads CASSPIGEQYF. In nucleotides, the CDR3 is TGTGCCAGCTCACCAATCGGGGAGCAGTACTTC. The V and J genes are TRBV18 and TRBJ2-7; D call uncertain. The germline V and J ends were trimmed by 2 bases and 7 bases, with 6 bases remaining between them. The CDR3 has 11 amino acids. Germline CDR1 is KGHSH and CDR2 is LQKENI.

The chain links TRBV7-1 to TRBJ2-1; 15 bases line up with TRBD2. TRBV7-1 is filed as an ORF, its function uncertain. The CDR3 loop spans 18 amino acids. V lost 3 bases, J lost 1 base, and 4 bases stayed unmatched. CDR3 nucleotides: TGTGCCAGCAGCTCGAGGACTAGCGGGGGGGGATCCTACAATGAGCAGTTCTTC. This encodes CASSSRTSGGGSYNEQFF.

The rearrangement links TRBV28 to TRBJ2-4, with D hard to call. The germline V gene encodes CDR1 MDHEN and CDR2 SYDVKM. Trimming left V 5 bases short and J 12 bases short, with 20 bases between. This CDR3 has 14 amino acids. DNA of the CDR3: TGTGCCAGCAGTGCGACGCTAACAGCCGCCCCTCAGTACTTC. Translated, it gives CASSATLTAAPQYF.

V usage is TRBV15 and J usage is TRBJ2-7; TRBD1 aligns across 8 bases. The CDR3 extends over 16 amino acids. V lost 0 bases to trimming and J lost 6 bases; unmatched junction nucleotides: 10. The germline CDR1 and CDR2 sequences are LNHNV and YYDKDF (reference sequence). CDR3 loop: CATSRDQVGTGSEQYF. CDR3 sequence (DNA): TGTGCCACCAGCAGAGATCAGGTCGGGACAGGTTCCGAGCAGTACTTC.

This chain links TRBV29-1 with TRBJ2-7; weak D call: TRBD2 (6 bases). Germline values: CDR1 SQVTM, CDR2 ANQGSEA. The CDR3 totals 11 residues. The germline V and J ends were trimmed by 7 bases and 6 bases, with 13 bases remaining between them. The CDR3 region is CSAWRVSEQYF. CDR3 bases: TGCAGCGCCTGGAGGGTAAGCGAGCAGTACTTC.

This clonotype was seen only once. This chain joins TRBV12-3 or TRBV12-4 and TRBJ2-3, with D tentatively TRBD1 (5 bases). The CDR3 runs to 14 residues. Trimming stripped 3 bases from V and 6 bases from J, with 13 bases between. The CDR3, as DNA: TGTGCCAGCAGTTTCCTACAGGTTACCGATACGCAGTATTTT. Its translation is CASSFLQVTDTQYF.